This T cell receptor (beta chain) derives from a study of T-cell memory formation after mild COVID-19 listed by TCRdb under 2021. For the study in its entirety: TCR sequence clusters from the two donors were found to be largely donor specific. In two donors, T-cell clones that expanded and contracted after mild COVID-19 were followed by sequencing TCRalpha and TCRbeta repertoires longitudinally. Two young, previously healthy adult volunteers, one female and one male, were included in the cohort.

These reads were obtained on an Illumina NovaSeq 6000. cDNA libraries for TCRalpha and TCRbeta were prepared by 5'RACE using constant-segment primers, with sample barcodes and unique molecular identifiers added. Trizol reagent was used to extract RNA from every sample. The libraries were amplified in two PCR steps, and the second step added a second sample barcode and Illumina TruSeq adapters. Sequencing of libraries was performed on an Illumina NovaSeq with 2 x 150 bp paired-end reads. The paper's processing steps were these. With migec v1.2.7, reads were demultiplexed and then collapsed into UMI-guided consensus sequences. Using mixcr v2.1.11, the UMI consensuses were aligned to TRA and TRB V and J templates and assembled into clonotypes. Expanded or contracted clonotypes were those called significant by both edgeR and NoisET, with noise models trained on biological replicates. edgeR calls used a false discovery rate-adjusted p below 0.01 and a log2 fold-change threshold of 1. As an exploratory analysis of dynamics, max-normalized trajectories of the 1000 most abundant clonotypes were examined with PCA combined with hierarchical clustering. Separately sequenced CD4+ and CD8+ repertoires were used to assign a CD4 or CD8 phenotype to each responding clone. TCRdb took the public reads, trimmed them with fastp at Q25, ran MiXCR for clone calling and kept in-frame beta chains. For every CDR3 protein sequence, its rows merge into one entry that carries the most common genes and DNA. V and J calls and clone size were set by TCRdb, not the authors. For this sample there are 380,000 or so distinct CDR3 sequences; approximately 15% appear just once. The ten largest clones take up around 21% of the sample.

Turning to this clonotype: What this receptor recognizes is not known. No clone much larger than this one lies a single base away; base qualities are absent.

Reading from cysteine to phenylalanine, the CDR3 counts 14 amino acids. Only the CDR3 DNA stays, 42 bases, in frame from base 1. V and J are truncated by 1 base and 4 bases respectively, leaving an intervening sequence of 10 bases. CDR1 and CDR2 are read off the germline V gene as LGHNA and YSLEER. Ficoll-Paque density gradient centrifugation was used to isolate PBMCs. Overall study outcomes, separate from this receptor: The study included only a couple of mild cases, and larger cohorts that include severe cases with pre-infection samples were judged to be necessary. Some responding clones were detected in pre-infection memory, which suggested that pre-existing cross-reactive memory T cells had joined the SARS-CoV-2 response. SARS-CoV-2 specificity was not confirmed for the second-wave clones peaking on day 37. Contracting CD4+ clones were found mainly in CM and EM memory subsets, while CD8+ clones were enriched in EMRA. From day 15 to 85, contracting clones showed balanced CD4/CD8 phenotypes, whereas a second wave of clones that expanded from day 15 to 37 leaned towards CD4+.

The receptor's source is a man in his late teens or twenties who had mild COVID-19 (a few samples of this study predate the infection). The sample titles of this study are shuffled in the database, so cell type and time point are left out; the donor was told from shared clones. The sequencing sample was made of PBMCs or a T cell subset sorted from them (not recorded which). This sequence uses TRBV4-3 and TRBJ2-5, and perhaps TRBD1 as D gene, on 5 matching bases. The DNA sequence is as follows: TGCGCCAGCAGCCAAGCGGGCAGGGTAGAGACCCAGTACTTC. Its amino acids are CASSQAGRVETQYF.